The 21 T cell receptor beta chains in this list originate from one sample, sequenced in a study of beta chain features in type 1 diabetes (dated by TCRdb to 2016 to 2019). General study outcomes and caveats: Type 1 diabetes patients showed a moderate but significant shortening of TCRB CDR3 length in all four CD4+ subsets.

Receptor libraries were prepared by the immunoSEQ multiplex PCR assay. The entire isolated RNA was reverse transcribed using the High Capacity cDNA Reverse Transcription Kit, and thus expressed TCRB transcripts were sequenced. The immuneACCESS repertoire file appears here via TCRdb, limited to in-frame rearrangements. These files lack a portion of the clones; in checked studies, under half of the deficit traces to unresolved V genes, and the cause of the others is not known. This sample holds fewer than 350,000 clones; 15% were observed only once. In total, the top ten clones hold less than 0.02% of the sample. Their antigens remain unidentified. The sample comprised naive CD4+ T cells from blood. Read against the paper, the sample's cell subset or site label means: true naive CD4+ T cells. These receptors all come from a young man with type 1 diabetes.

The rearrangement uses TRBV7-8 and TRBJ1-1; no firm D call. V dropped 5 bases and J dropped 1 base, with 5 bases sitting between them. Germline values: CDR1 SGHVS, CDR2 FQNEAQ. The CDR3 length is 12 residues. CDR3 sequence (DNA): TGTGCCAGCAGCGCCAGGAACACTGAAGCTTTCTTT. Translation gives CASSARNTEAFF.

This clone has a handful of counts. The chain is built from TRBV28 and TRBJ1-2; D is possibly TRBD1 (5 bases). Germline V gene sequence: CDR1 MDHEN, CDR2 SYDVKM. This CDR3 region has 14 residues. Trimming took off 5 bases at V and 4 bases at J, with 14 bases between the two ends. The CDR3 DNA reads TGTGCCAGCAGTACCCCGGTACAGGCCTATGGCTACACCTTC. Residues: CASSTPVQAYGYTF.

The chain has TRBV28 and TRBJ2-2; weak D call: TRBD2 (5 bases). V lost 8 bases and J lost 4, with 8 bases in between. The germline V gene has CDR1 MDHEN and CDR2 SYDVKM. The CDR3 is made up of 12 amino acids. DNA for the CDR3: TGTGCCAGCCGTCTAGCCACCGGGGAGCTGTTTTTT. Its translation: CASRLATGELFF.

This sequence joins TRBV7-2 and TRBJ2-7, with D maybe TRBD2 (6 bases). The CDR3 is made up of 12 amino acids. The germline gives CDR1 SGHTA, CDR2 FQGNSA. Trimming left V 4 bases short and J 6 bases short, with 10 bases between. The chain's CDR3 is CASSSTGVEQYF. The DNA for the CDR3 is TGTGCCAGCAGCTCCACGGGGGTCGAGCAGTACTTC.

This clone was found a few times. The chain is built from TRBV7-2 and TRBJ1-5; tentatively, D is TRBD1 (5 bases). The V end lost 5 bases, the J end lost 0 bases, and 8 bases lay between the germline ends. Per germline, CDR1 SGHTA and CDR2 FQGNSA. The CDR3 spans 14 residues. The CDR3 is CASSPGGSNQPQHF. For the CDR3, the DNA is TGTGCCAGCAGCCCCGGGGGTAGCAATCAGCCCCAGCATTTT.

This clone has just a few counts. The chain joins TRBV6-1 to TRBJ2-1; 8 bases match TRBD1. After removal of 1 base from V and 4 bases from J, the junction contained 3 bases not matched to a gene. The CDR3 is 15 residues long. Germline loops: CDR1 MNHNS, CDR2 SASEGT. The CDR3 reads CASSEEDRGYNEQFF. The CDR3 nucleotides are TGTGCCAGCAGTGAAGAAGACAGGGGTTACAATGAGCAGTTCTTC.

This clone has just a few counts. The chain couples TRBV19 to TRBJ1-1; 9 bases are a match to TRBD1. There are 12 residues in the CDR3. The trim removed 4 bases at V and 10 bases at J, leaving 4 bases unmatched. CDR1 and CDR2 (germline): LNHDA, SQIVND (reference sequence). The CDR3 spells CASSNRGRRAFF. DNA of the CDR3: TGTGCCAGTAGTAACAGGGGGCGCCGAGCTTTCTTT.

V gene TRBV5-5 combines with J gene TRBJ2-5, with 8 bases identical to TRBD1. V lost 3 bases and J lost 1; bases outside the gene matches: 5. The CDR3 runs to 15 residues. Germline CDR1 is SGHKS and CDR2 is YYEKEE (reference sequence). The CDR3, as DNA: TGTGCCAGCAGCTGGAGCGACAGGGGCCAAGAGACCCAGTACTTC. Amino acid sequence: CASSWSDRGQETQYF.

This clone showed up just a few times. The chain carries TRBV28 and TRBJ2-3; TRBD1 matches at 8 bases. The germline CDR1 and CDR2 sequences are MDHEN and SYDVKM. V shed 8 bases, J shed 6 bases, and the junction held 10 bases outside the gene matches. This CDR3 has 14 residues. CDR3 nucleotide sequence: TGTGCCAGCCGTTGGCAGGGGGCCACGGATACGCAGTATTTT. This translates into CASRWQGATDTQYF.

This clone was found a few times. V usage is TRBV28 and J usage is TRBJ2-5, with D uncertain. The CDR3 spans 13 residues. Between the trimmed V and J ends, which lost 6 bases and 3 bases, there was a span of 11 bases. CDR1 and CDR2 (germline): MDHEN, SYDVKM. The CDR3 loop is CASRLMVKETQYF. The CDR3 DNA reads as TGTGCCAGCAGACTCATGGTGAAAGAGACCCAGTACTTC.

The V and J genes are TRBV6-6 and TRBJ2-7; perhaps TRBD2 as D (6 bases). V lost 2 bases and J lost 6, with 8 bases in between. The CDR3 extends over 12 amino acids. CDR1 is MNHNY, CDR2 SVGAGI, per germline (reference sequence). The CDR3 reads CASSYERVEQYF. CDR3 nucleotide sequence: TGTGCCAGCAGTTACGAGCGGGTCGAGCAGTACTTC.

This sequence joins TRBV28 and TRBJ2-3; tentatively, D is TRBD2 (6 bases). The V end lost 8 bases, the J end lost 0 bases, and 15 bases lay between the germline ends. The CDR3 is 15 residues long. CDR1 and CDR2 from the germline V gene are MDHEN and SYDVKM. The CDR3 nucleotides read TGTGCCAGCGGCAAGGGACTCGCTAGCACAGATACGCAGTATTTT. Translating gives CASGKGLASTDTQYF.

This clone was counted between two and nine times. The genes are TRBV7-2 and TRBJ2-7; D is uncertain. CDR1 and CDR2 (germline): SGHTA, FQGNSA. Trimming cost V 3 bases and J 5 bases, with 5 bases left between them. The CDR3 has 11 amino acids. The CDR3 region has the DNA TGTGCCAGCAGCTTTTTCAACGAGCAGTACTTC. It yields the protein CASSFFNEQYF.

The chain has TRBV9 and TRBJ2-3; 9 nucleotides line up with TRBD2. CDR1 and CDR2 from the germline V gene are SGDLS and YYNGEE. After removal of 4 bases from V and 2 bases from J, the junction contained 5 bases not matched to a gene. The CDR3 runs 15 residues. This CDR3 is CASSTSGYSTDTQYF. In nucleotides, the CDR3 is TGTGCCAGCAGCACTAGCGGGTATTCCACAGATACGCAGTATTTT.

Concerning this clone itself: The junction differs from germline at one of its ends, possibly a read error. The chain combines TRBV30 with TRBJ2-7; 8 bases fit TRBD2. Germline V gives CDR1 GTSNPN, CDR2 SVGIG (reference sequence). The CDR3 length is 12 residues. This CDR3 is CAWTTPGGKGSF. The CDR3 nucleotides read TGTGCCTGGACCACCCCGGGGGGGAAAGGGTCCTTC.

The chain links TRBV6-5 to TRBJ2-1, with TRBD2 as a possible D gene (5 bases). The CDR3 consists of 14 residues. Germline CDR1 reads MNHEY; CDR2 reads SVGAGI. V lost 6 bases and J 9 bases, leaving 18 bases between the germline ends. Here the CDR3 reads CASSQSGIIGEQFF. The CDR3 DNA reads TGTGCCAGCAGCCAGTCCGGGATTATTGGTGAGCAGTTCTTC.

The V gene is TRBV6-6, the J gene TRBJ2-2; 13 bases are a match to TRBD2. CDR1 and CDR2 from the germline V gene are MNHNY and SVGAGI (reference sequence). After removal of 8 bases from V and 6 bases from J, the junction contained 9 bases not matched to a gene. This CDR3 comprises 16 residues. Here the CDR3 DNA reads TGTGCCAGCTTACGAGGACTAGCGGGAGTTCCCGGGGAGCTGTTTTTT. Encoded protein: CASLRGLAGVPGELFF.

This clone was seen only a few times. The rearrangement uses TRBV12-5 and TRBJ2-3; D is perhaps TRBD2 (6 bases). Germline V gene lookup returns CDR1 LGHNT and CDR2 FRNRAP. The CDR3 totals 17 residues. Deletions cut 4 bases from V and 0 bases from J, with 17 bases between. The chain's CDR3 is CASGSAGAHPSTDTQYF. The CDR3, as DNA: TGTGCTAGTGGTTCAGCGGGCGCTCACCCTAGCACAGATACGCAGTATTTT.

Worth noting for this clone: At one boundary the junction diverges from the germline segment, which might be a read error. The chain combines TRBV18 with TRBJ1-1; 7 bases fit TRBD1. In germline, CDR1 is KGHSH, CDR2 LQKENI. This CDR3 region has 16 residues. In DNA form, the CDR3 reads TGTACCAGCTCACTTAACAGGGGTCGGATGAACACTGAAGCTTTCTTT. Protein sequence: CTSSLNRGRMNTEAFF.

The rearrangement links TRBV6-5 to TRBJ2-7; TRBD1 might be the D (6 bases). The length of the CDR3 is 14 residues. The germline gives CDR1 MNHEY, CDR2 SVGAGI. The ends were cut back, 4 bases at V and 2 bases at J, with 12 bases in the middle. CDR3 residues: CASSSGQRTYEQYF. CDR3 DNA: TGTGCCAGCAGTTCTGGACAGAGGACCTACGAGCAGTACTTC.

This chain uses TRBV7-9 with TRBJ1-5, with D maybe TRBD1 (6 bases). Looked up from germline, CDR1 is SEHNR and CDR2 is FQNEAQ (reference sequence). V was shortened by 0 bases and J by 4 bases, with 7 bases between the two germline ends. The CDR3 spans 14 residues. The CDR3 here is CASSLATGNQPQHF. Written as DNA, the CDR3 is TGTGCCAGCAGCTTAGCAACAGGGAATCAGCCCCAGCATTTT.